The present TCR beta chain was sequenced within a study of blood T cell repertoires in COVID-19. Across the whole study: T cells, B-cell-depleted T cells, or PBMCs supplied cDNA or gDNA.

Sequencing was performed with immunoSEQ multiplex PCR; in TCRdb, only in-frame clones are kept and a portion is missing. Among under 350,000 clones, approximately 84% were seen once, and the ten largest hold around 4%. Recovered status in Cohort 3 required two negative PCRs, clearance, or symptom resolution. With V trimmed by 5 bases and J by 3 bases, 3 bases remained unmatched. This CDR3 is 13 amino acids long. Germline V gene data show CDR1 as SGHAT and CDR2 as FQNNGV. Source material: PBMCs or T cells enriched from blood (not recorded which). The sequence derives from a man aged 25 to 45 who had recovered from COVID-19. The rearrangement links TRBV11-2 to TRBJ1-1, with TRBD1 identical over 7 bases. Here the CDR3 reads CASSQGVYTEAFF. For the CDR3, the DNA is TGTGCCAGCAGCCAGGGGGTTTACACTGAAGCTTTCTTT.